This T cell receptor beta chain was recorded in a study of T cells in Graves' hyperthyroidism and ophthalmopathy. About the research overall: Specimen type is peripheral blood, collected at initial diagnosis prior to any treatment.

The table lists this clonotype with many counts. Regions amplified from RNA transcripts were the TCR beta CDR3 regions. In the first-round RT-PCR of the TCR CDR3, the HTBI primer set was used. One entry per CDR3 protein, called by TCRdb with MiXCR from the multiplex PCR reads. The sample carries roughly 510,000 distinct CDR3 sequences, around 21% recorded once. Diagnostic assessment was based on clinical symptoms, serum thyroxine and TRAb, thyroid ultrasound and orbital computed tomography. The source is a man between 18 and 35 years old with Graves' hyperthyroidism. Sequenced input: blood.

CDR3 protein: CASSYSSGPGNTIYF. The CDR3 DNA sequence: TGTGCCAGCAGTTACTCGAGCGGGCCCGGAAACACCATATATTTT. The chain uses TRBV6-5 and TRBJ1-3; no clear D gene. In germline, CDR1 is MNHEY, CDR2 SVGAGI. The CDR3 runs to 15 residues. V was trimmed by 0 bases and J by 4 bases, leaving 10 bases between them.